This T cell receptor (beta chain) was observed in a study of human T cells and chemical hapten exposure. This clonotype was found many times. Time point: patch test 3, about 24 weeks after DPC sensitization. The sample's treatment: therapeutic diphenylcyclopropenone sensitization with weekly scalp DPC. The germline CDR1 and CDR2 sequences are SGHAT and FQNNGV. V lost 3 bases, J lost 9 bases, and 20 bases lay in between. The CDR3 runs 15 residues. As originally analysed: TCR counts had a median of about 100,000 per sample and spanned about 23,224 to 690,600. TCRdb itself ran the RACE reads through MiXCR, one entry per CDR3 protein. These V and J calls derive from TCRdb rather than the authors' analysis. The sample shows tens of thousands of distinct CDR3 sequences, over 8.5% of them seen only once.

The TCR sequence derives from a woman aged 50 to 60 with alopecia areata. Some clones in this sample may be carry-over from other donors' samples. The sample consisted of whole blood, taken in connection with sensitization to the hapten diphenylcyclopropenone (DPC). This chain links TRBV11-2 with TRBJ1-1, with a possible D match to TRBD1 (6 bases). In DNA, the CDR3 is TGTGCCAGCAGCTTTTACGGGGGGCACGACAAAAAAGCTTTCTTT. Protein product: CASSFYGGHDKKAFF.